The TCR beta chain under discussion was sequenced for a study of blood T cell repertoires in COVID-19. Background on the study: Acute-phase and convalescent COVID-19 samples originated in the United States, Italy and Spain. PBMCs, B-cell-depleted T cells, or T cells provided the cDNA or gDNA that made up the material.

This table comes from immunoSEQ multiplex PCR, and its TCRdb copy is limited to in-frame clones, with some not included. This repertoire shows 95,000 to 150,000 clones, around 80% found once; its top ten account for 16%. The CDR3 is 16 amino acids. This receptor was obtained from a man between 60 and 75 years old with active or convalescent COVID-19. The chain couples TRBV21-1 to TRBJ2-2; TRBD2, the D gene given by the table, was not confirmed from the DNA. TRBV21-1 is a listed pseudogene. The sample comprised peripheral blood. CDR3 sequence: CASSKGTAGGNGELFF. As DNA, the CDR3 is TGTGCCAGCAGCAAAGGGACCGCGGGAGGGAACGGGGAGCTGTTTTTT.